One T cell receptor beta chain is described in this entry. Its antigen is still unknown. Within one base of it there is no much larger clone, and no base qualities were kept. Enrolling through a virtual design, the prospective study's participants ranged in age from roughly 18 to 95 years and lived across roughly 24 United States geographic areas. In the prospective study, participants were assigned to cohorts based on the clinical history participants reported in a screening survey and a study questionnaire. Mobile phlebotomists in the prospective study collected whole blood, serum and a nasopharyngeal or oropharyngeal swab from every participant. Over a roughly 2-month period, participants in the prospective study had the option of providing additional blood draws and questionnaires. Before DNA extraction, blood samples from the prospective study were shipped at room temperature or frozen. This sample was included in a study of blood T cell repertoires in COVID-19 (TCRdb year 2020). Study-wide context: ImmuneRACE Cohort 3 recovered participants were defined by two consecutive negative NP/OP PCR tests, healthcare professional clearance, or symptom resolution. Sample metadata almost always included a de-identified subject ID, COVID-19 status, age in years and sex. A freely available public database, intended as a resource for researchers studying the immune response to SARS-CoV-2, is where the repertoires were released. The material from the prospective study consisted of cDNA or gDNA derived from T cells, B-cell-depleted T cells, or PBMCs. HLA class I and class II types, where available, came from metadata supplied by the sample provider rather than from assay-based typing. The collaborator samples originated in the United States, Italy and Spain and spanned the acute and convalescent phases of COVID-19. Samples were obtained from the ongoing ImmuneRACE study (first 160 participants) and from 1,254 subjects provided by 6 global collaborators. Subjects who had been exposed to COVID-19, were actively infected with it, or had recovered from it provided the deeply sampled blood TCRbeta repertoires that made up the dataset.

From the cysteine through the phenylalanine, the CDR3 covers 14 amino acids. The only DNA kept is the CDR3, 42 bases in frame from the first base. Reading the germline V gene gives CDR1 MNHEY and CDR2 SVGAGI. For this chain, trimming is 7 bases at the V end and 3 bases at the J end, and the number of junction bases without a gene match is 5. The immunoSEQ Assay, a bias-controlled multiplex PCR, was used to amplify TCRbeta CDR3 regions from genomic DNA. In the paper's pipeline: Nucleated cell counts per sample were estimated from amplification of reference gene primers within the assay. To quantify the absolute abundance of each unique TCRbeta CDR3 rearrangement, sequence reads were collapsed and filtered. For each sample, productive Simpson clonality was calculated as the square root of Simpson's diversity index across productive rearrangements. TCRdb provides this immuneACCESS table in a form limited to in-frame rearrangements. Some clones are lacking; in checked studies, under half of them reflect an unresolved V gene, and why the rest are absent is not known. That table supplies the V and J calls and clone size; D and trimming were determined from the DNA. In this sample the table shows 150,000 to 200,000 clones, about 88% of which occur a single time. Of the sample, around 23% falls within the top ten clones.

Study-wide findings and limitations: Clinical and demographic metadata were provided uncurated, with the amount varying by source and participant.

The chain was built from TRBV6-5 and TRBJ2-1; the junction holds 8 bases that match TRBD2. This receptor was identified in a woman aged 40 to 50 in a cohort exposed to, infected with or recovered from COVID-19 (not recorded which). The sample comprised PBMCs or T cells enriched from blood (not recorded which). The CDR3 corresponds to CASKASGYYNEQFF. The bases read TGTGCCAGCAAAGCTAGCGGGTACTACAATGAGCAGTTCTTC.